This T cell receptor beta chain was recorded in a study of T-cell memory formation after mild COVID-19. With constant-segment primers, 5'RACE yielded cDNA libraries of TCR alpha and TCR beta that carried sample barcodes and UMIs. In TCRdb, the 5' RACE reads were re-called with MiXCR into one record per CDR3 protein. Among 55,000 to 75,000 distinct CDR3 sequences listed, approximately 30% were seen once. CDR1 SGHRS and CDR2 YFSETQ come from the germline V gene. V gave up 4 bases and J gave up 0 bases, with 3 bases separating them. This CDR3 region has 12 residues. Regarding the study as a whole: Shrinking CD4+ clones were chiefly CM and EM; CD8+ ones were chiefly EMRA.

A word on this clonotype: The antigen remains unidentified.

The TCR comes from a man younger than 30 who had mild COVID-19 (a few samples of this study predate the infection). Cell type and time point are not known. The V call is TRBV5-1, the J call TRBJ2-3; no reliable D call. The sequenced sample was PBMCs or a T cell subset sorted from them (not recorded which). CDR3 sequence: CASSQSTDTQYF. CDR3 DNA sequence: TGCGCCAGCAGCCAAAGCACAGATACGCAGTATTTT.